The sequence of this TCR beta chain was determined in a study of T cells in Graves' hyperthyroidism and ophthalmopathy. From germline, CDR1 is KGHSH and CDR2 LQKENI. There are 14 residues in the CDR3. Trimming removed 1 base at V and 0 bases at J, with 4 bases between. TCR beta CDR3 regions were amplified from RNA transcripts. HTBI primers were the set used in a first-round RT-PCR of the TCR CDR3. A single record per CDR3 protein comes from TCRdb applying MiXCR to the multiplex PCR reads. This sample has more than 150,000 distinct CDR3 sequences; 15% to 20% occur once, and the top ten carry roughly 30%.

V gene TRBV18 combines with J gene TRBJ1-3; unclear D gene. This TCR was recovered from a woman aged 45-60 years with Graves' hyperthyroidism. The source material was blood. CDR3 region: CASSPLSSGNTIYF. Written as DNA, the CDR3 is TGTGCCAGCTCACCACTTTCCTCTGGAAACACCATATATTTT.